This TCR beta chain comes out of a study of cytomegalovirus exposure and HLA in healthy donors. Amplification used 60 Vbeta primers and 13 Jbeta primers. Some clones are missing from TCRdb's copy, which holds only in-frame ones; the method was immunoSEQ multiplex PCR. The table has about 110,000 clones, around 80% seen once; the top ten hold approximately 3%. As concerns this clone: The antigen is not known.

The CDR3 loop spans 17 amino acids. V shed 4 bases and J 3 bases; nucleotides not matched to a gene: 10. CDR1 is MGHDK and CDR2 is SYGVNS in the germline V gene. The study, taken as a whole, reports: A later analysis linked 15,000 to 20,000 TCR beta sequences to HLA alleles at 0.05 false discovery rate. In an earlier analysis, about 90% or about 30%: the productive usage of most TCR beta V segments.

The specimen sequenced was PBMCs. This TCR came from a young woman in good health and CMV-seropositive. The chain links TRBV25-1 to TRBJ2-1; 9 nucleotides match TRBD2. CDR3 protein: CASSVSGRGPNYNEQFF. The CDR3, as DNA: TGTGCCAGCAGTGTTAGCGGGAGAGGCCCAAACTACAATGAGCAGTTCTTC. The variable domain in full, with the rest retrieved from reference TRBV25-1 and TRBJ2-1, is EADIYQTPRYLVIGTGKKITLECSQTMGHDKMYWYQQDPGMELHLIHYSYGVNSTEKGDLSSESTVSRIRTEHFPLTLESARPSHTSQYLCASSVSGRGPNYNEQFFGPGTRLTVL.